The clone carrying this TCR beta chain was detected only once. Antigen specificity is unknown. The sample is drawn from a study of cytomegalovirus exposure and HLA in healthy donors. Findings and limits, study-wide: The investigators catalogued under 200 TCR beta chains as cytomegalovirus-associated. For TCR beta chains, V- and J-gene trimming was later linked to a missense DCLRE1C variant. For most TCR beta V segments, an earlier analysis put the productive rate at about 87% or about 30% of the time. Prediction of most subjects' HLA-A and HLA-B alleles by TCR beta sequences was reportedly accurate.

Trimming removed 6 bases from V and 0 bases from J, with 15 bases in between. CDR3 length equals 15 residues. Per germline, CDR1 MDHEN and CDR2 SYDVKM. In the PCR, 60 Vbeta and 13 Jbeta primers were used. TCRdb's copy holds only in-frame clones and misses some; the assay was immunoSEQ multiplex PCR. The sample holds about 110,000 clones, 70% to 85% seen once. J is TRBJ2-7 and V is TRBV28, with D possibly matching TRBD2 (5 bases). Specimen: PBMCs. This clonotype was obtained from a boy aged 10-17 years in good health and CMV-seronegative. CDR3 residues: CASSLLGASSYEQYF. DNA of the CDR3: TGTGCCAGCAGCTTACTAGGTGCGAGCTCCTACGAGCAGTACTTC.